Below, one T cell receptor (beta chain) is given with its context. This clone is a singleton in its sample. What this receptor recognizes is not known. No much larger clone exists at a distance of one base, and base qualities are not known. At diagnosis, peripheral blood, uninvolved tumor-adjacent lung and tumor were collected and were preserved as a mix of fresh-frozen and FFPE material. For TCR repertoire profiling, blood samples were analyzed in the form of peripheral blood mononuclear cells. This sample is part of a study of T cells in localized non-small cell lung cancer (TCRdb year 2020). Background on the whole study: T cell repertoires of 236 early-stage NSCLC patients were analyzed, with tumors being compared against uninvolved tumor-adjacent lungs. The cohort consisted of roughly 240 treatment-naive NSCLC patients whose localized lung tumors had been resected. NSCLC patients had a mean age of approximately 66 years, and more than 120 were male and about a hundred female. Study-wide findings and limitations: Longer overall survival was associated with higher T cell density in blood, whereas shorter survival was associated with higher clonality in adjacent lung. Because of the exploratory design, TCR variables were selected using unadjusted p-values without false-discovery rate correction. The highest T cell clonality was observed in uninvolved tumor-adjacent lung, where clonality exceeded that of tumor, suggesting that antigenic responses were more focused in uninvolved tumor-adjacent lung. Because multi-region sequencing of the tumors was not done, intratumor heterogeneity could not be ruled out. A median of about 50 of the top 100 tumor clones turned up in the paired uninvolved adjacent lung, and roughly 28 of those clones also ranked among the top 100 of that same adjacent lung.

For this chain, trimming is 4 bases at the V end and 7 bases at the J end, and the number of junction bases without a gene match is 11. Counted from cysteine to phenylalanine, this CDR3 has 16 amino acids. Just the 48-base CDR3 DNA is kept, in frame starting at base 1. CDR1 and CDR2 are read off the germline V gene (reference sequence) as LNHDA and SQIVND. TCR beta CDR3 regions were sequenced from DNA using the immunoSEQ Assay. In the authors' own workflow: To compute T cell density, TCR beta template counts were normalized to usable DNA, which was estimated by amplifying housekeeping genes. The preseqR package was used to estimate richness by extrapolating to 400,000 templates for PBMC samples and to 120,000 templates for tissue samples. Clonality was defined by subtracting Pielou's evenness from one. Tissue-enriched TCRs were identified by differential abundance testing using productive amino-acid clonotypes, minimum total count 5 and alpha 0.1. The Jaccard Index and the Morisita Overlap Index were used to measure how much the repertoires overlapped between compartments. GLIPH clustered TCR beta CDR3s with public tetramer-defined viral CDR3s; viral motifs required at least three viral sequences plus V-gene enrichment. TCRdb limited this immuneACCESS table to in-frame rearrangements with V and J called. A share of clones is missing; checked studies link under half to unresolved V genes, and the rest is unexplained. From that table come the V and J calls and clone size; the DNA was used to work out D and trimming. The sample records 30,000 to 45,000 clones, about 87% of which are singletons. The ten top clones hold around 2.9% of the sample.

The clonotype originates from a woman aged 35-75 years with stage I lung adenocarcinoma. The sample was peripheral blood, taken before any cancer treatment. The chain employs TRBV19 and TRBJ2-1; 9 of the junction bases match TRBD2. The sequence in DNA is TGTGCCAGTAGTAGAGTTGGTGATAGCGGGAGTAATGAGCAGTTCTTC. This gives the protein CASSRVGDSGSNEQFF.